The 11 T cell receptor beta chains below all came from one sample that was sequenced in a study of T cell responses to AZD1222 COVID-19 vaccine. Libraries were prepared by immunoSEQ multiplex PCR; TCRdb keeps only in-frame clonotypes and omits some of them. The sample lists 100,000 to 150,000 clones; around 90% were seen once. The sample here was peripheral blood, taken 28 days after the second AZD1222 dose. These receptors came from an adult who received the AZD1222 COVID-19 vaccine.

The chain recombines TRBV11-3 with TRBJ2-5; D uncertain. Trimming took off 1 base at V and 5 bases at J, with 8 bases between the two ends. The CDR3 sequence is 13 residues long. The germline V gene encodes CDR1 SGHNT and CDR2 YENEEA. For the CDR3, the DNA is TGTGCCAGCAGCTTAGTTTCCGGGGAGACCCAGTACTTC. This encodes CASSLVSGETQYF.

CDR3 in amino acids: CASSPPGAGSWAFF. The CDR3 nucleotides are TGTGCCAGCAGCCCCCCCGGGGCAGGGTCCTGGGCTTTCTTT. The chain carries TRBV7-3 and TRBJ1-1; D is possibly TRBD1 (5 bases). In germline, CDR1 is SGHTA, CDR2 FQGTGA. The V end was cut by 5 bases, the J end by 11 bases, with 21 bases between. The CDR3 contains 14 residues.

The rearrangement uses TRBV6-2 or TRBV6-3 and TRBJ2-2, with TRBD2 as a possible D gene (6 bases). V shed 6 bases and J shed 0 bases, with 11 bases lying between them. The germline gives CDR1 MNHEY, CDR2 SVGEGT. The CDR3 extends over 15 amino acids. The CDR3 reads CASSGGAANTGELFF. CDR3 sequence (DNA): TGTGCCAGCAGCGGGGGAGCGGCGAACACCGGGGAGCTGTTTTTT.

The rearrangement links TRBV30 to TRBJ2-7; D may be TRBD1 (5 bases). Germline V gene sequence: CDR1 GTSNPN, CDR2 SVGIG (reference sequence). Trimming shortened V by 6 bases and J by 2 bases, and 8 bases separated the two germline ends. The CDR3 runs to 11 residues. The CDR3 nucleotides read TGTGCCTGCGGACAAGCCTACGAGCAGTACTTC. Amino acid sequence: CACGQAYEQYF.

V gene TRBV7-2 combines with J gene TRBJ1-2, with TRBD1 identical over 7 bases. Germline V gene lookup returns CDR1 SGHTA and CDR2 FQGNSA. There are 14 residues in the CDR3. V shed 6 bases and J 8 bases; nucleotides not matched to a gene: 12. The CDR3 spells CASRDRAPSRGYTF. Written as DNA, the CDR3 is TGTGCCAGCAGAGACAGGGCCCCCTCCAGGGGCTACACCTTC. Using reference TRBV7-2 and TRBJ1-2 for the parts outside the CDR3, the full variable domain is GAGVSQSPSNKVTEKGKDVELRCDPISGHTALYWYRQSLGQGLEFLIYFQGNSAPDKSGLPSDRFSAERTGGSVSTLTIQRTQQEDSAVYLCASRDRAPSRGYTFGSGTRLTVV.

This chain uses TRBV4-2 with TRBJ1-1; weak D call: TRBD1 (6 bases). The germline V gene encodes CDR1 LGHNA and CDR2 YNFKEQ. The CDR3 has 15 residues. V lost 2 bases, J lost 1 base, and 11 bases lay in between. For the CDR3, the DNA is TGTGCCAGCAGCCAACCCCGGACAGAGAACACTGAAGCTTTCTTT. It is translated as CASSQPRTENTEAFF.

The chain has TRBV4-2 and TRBJ1-2, with a tentative D call TRBD1 (6 bases). The CDR3 is 13 amino acids. Between the trimmed V and J ends, which lost 4 bases and 8 bases, there was a span of 14 bases. The V gene's germline CDR1 is LGHNA and CDR2 YNFKEQ. As DNA, the CDR3 is TGTGCCAGCAGCCCTAGGGGGGAGGAAGGCTACACCTTC. Protein sequence: CASSPRGEEGYTF.

The V gene is TRBV4-3, the J gene TRBJ2-5; D not resolved. CDR1 is LGHNA, CDR2 YSLEER, per germline. The CDR3 sequence is 13 residues long. V was trimmed by 0 bases and J by 4 bases, leaving 6 bases between them. CDR3 in DNA: TGCGCCAGCAGCCAAGACTCTAGAGAGACCCAGTACTTC. Residues: CASSQDSRETQYF.

DNA for the CDR3: TGTGCCACCAGTGATGCCTGGGGAACAAGTCCCTCCAATGAGCAGTTCTTC. Residues: CATSDAWGTSPSNEQFF. The gene calls are TRBV24-1 and TRBJ2-1; D gene unclear. The CDR3 consists of 17 residues. Germline CDR1 reads KGHDR; CDR2 reads SFDVKD. Deletions cut 3 bases from V and 6 bases from J, with 20 bases between.

The gene calls are TRBV5-6 and TRBJ1-6; D is unclear. The germline V gene encodes CDR1 SGHDT and CDR2 YYEEEE. CDR3 length: 15 amino acids. V lost 0 bases to trimming and J lost 0 bases, with 4 bases between them. The DNA of the CDR3 is TGTGCCAGCAGCTTGGGCAGCTCCTATAATTCACCCCTCCACTTT. Its translation: CASSLGSSYNSPLHF.

The V and J genes are TRBV7-2 and TRBJ1-1, with D uncertain. Germline V CDR1 and CDR2: SGHTA, FQGNSA. The CDR3 is 13 residues long. Deletions cut 8 bases from V and 3 bases from J, with 13 bases between. The CDR3 here is CASGWAVDTEAFF. Here the CDR3 DNA reads TGTGCCAGCGGCTGGGCGGTAGACACTGAAGCTTTCTTT.